Listed below are T cell receptor beta chains from one sample, sequenced in a study of blood T cell repertoires in COVID-19. The method was immunoSEQ multiplex PCR; TCRdb's version includes in-frame clones alone and lacks a portion of them. The sample has around 140,000 clones, around 89% seen once. Sequencing was performed on peripheral blood. These receptors were collected from a man aged 60-69 years with active or convalescent COVID-19. Each CDR3 is given with its conserved first and last residue. A D gene is named only where the DNA matches it firmly. Some rows have no size entry. The others give once, few or many, or a class for an expanded clone.

D gene,clone size,V gene,J gene,CDR3 protein,CDR3 DNA
-,-,TRBV25-1,TRBJ2-7,CASSMGLLSSYEQYF,TGTGCCAGCAGTATGGGACTTCTGAGCTCCTACGAGCAGTACTTC
-,-,TRBV30,TRBJ1-4,CALGGTNEKLFF,TGTGCCCTCGGGGGAACTAATGAAAAACTGTTTTTT
-,-,TRBV4-3,TRBJ2-5,CASSQSASSQETQYF,TGCGCCAGCAGCCAATCCGCTAGCTCACAAGAGACCCAGTACTTC
-,-,TRBV5-6,TRBJ2-2,CASSLQGRRTGELFF,TGTGCCAGCAGCTTGCAGGGGCGGAGGACCGGGGAGCTGTTTTTT
TRBD1,-,TRBV2,TRBJ1-1,CANPADRFTEAFF,TGTGCCAACCCTGCGGACAGGTTCACTGAAGCTTTCTTT
TRBD1,-,TRBV7-9,TRBJ1-6,CASSLGQGDISPLHF,TGTGCCAGCAGCTTAGGACAGGGAGATATTTCACCCCTCCACTTT
-,-,TRBV4-3,TRBJ1-4,CASSQEGGPLEEKLFF,TGCGCCAGCAGCCAAGAAGGAGGGCCCCTGGAGGAAAAACTGTTTTTT
TRBD1,-,TRBV28,TRBJ1-4,CASSAWTGANEKLFF,TGTGCCAGCAGTGCCTGGACAGGGGCTAATGAAAAACTGTTTTTT
-,-,TRBV6-5,TRBJ1-2,CASSYLRRNYGYTF,TGTGCCAGCAGTTACCTTCGGAGGAACTATGGCTACACCTTC
TRBD2,-,TRBV19,TRBJ2-1,CASSRTSGSSAVNEQFF,TGTGCCAGTAGTAGGACTAGCGGGAGTTCTGCGGTAAATGAGCAGTTCTTC
TRBD1,once,TRBV3-1/TRBV3-2,TRBJ1-1,CASSPHIGQVGAFF,TGTGCCAGCAGCCCACATATAGGACAGGTGGGAGCTTTCTTT
-,-,TRBV7-8,TRBJ1-1,CASTTIRNTEAFF,TGTGCCAGCACCACTATTCGGAACACTGAAGCTTTCTTT
-,-,TRBV5-4,TRBJ1-2,CASSLEGRATSGYTF,TGTGCCAGCAGCTTGGAAGGGAGAGCCACATCTGGCTACACCTTC
-,-,TRBV28,TRBJ1-1,CASSLLAGTERGRTEAFF,TGTGCCAGCAGTTTATTAGCGGGGACTGAGAGGGGCAGGACTGAAGCTTTCTTT